The next 15 T cell receptor beta chains were all read from a single sample in a study of persistence of HIV-infected CD4 T cells. Antigen specificity for these receptors is unknown. Sequencing used immunoSEQ version 4 in survey mode. The repertoire was sequenced with immunoSEQ multiplex PCR; TCRdb's copy has only in-frame clones and lacks some. The sample contains tens of thousands of clones, around four fifths of which appear only once. The stimulus was lysate of CMV-infected fibroblasts, approximately 9.7 ug/mL. CD40L/CD69 double-negative CD45RO-high memory CD4+ T cells were collected. Sequenced material: CD4+ T cells sorted from PBMCs after roughly 19-hour stimulation, taken from a patient who received antiretroviral therapy. These receptors were collected from an adult woman with HIV who was CMV-seropositive.

CDR3 nucleotides: TGTGCCAGCAGTGAAGAGCAGGGAGTCACTGAAGCTTTCTTT. This translates into CASSEEQGVTEAFF. The rearrangement uses TRBV2 and TRBJ1-1; tentatively, D is TRBD1 (5 bases). CDR1 is SNHLY, CDR2 FYNNEI, per germline. The CDR3 spans 14 residues. The V and J ends lost 1 base and 4 bases respectively, with 10 bases between them.

This chain connects TRBV2 to TRBJ1-4; D may be TRBD1 (6 bases). The CDR3 totals 13 residues. The germline V gene encodes CDR1 SNHLY and CDR2 FYNNEI. V was trimmed by 9 bases and J by 10 bases, leaving 18 bases between them. The chain's CDR3 is CASYDGAGVKLFF. The CDR3, as DNA: TGTGCCAGTTACGATGGGGCAGGGGTAAAACTGTTTTTT.

CDR3 sequence: CASSPTGGSSYNEQFF. The CDR3 DNA is TGTGCCAGCAGCCCCACAGGAGGGAGTTCTTACAATGAGCAGTTCTTC. The rearrangement links TRBV5-4 to TRBJ2-1; D might be TRBD2 (6 bases). Germline CDR1 and CDR2: SGHNT and YYREEE (reference sequence). V shed 4 bases and J shed 4 bases, with 18 bases lying between them. This CDR3 is built from 16 residues.

This rearrangement joins TRBV4-2 to TRBJ1-1; D might be TRBD1 (5 bases). In germline, CDR1 is LGHNA, CDR2 YNFKEQ. Trimming took off 2 bases at V and 0 bases at J, with 13 bases between the two ends. The CDR3 spans 16 residues. The CDR3 is CASSQSGRGLNTEAFF. The CDR3, as DNA: TGTGCCAGCAGCCAATCAGGGCGGGGCCTGAACACTGAAGCTTTCTTT.

The chain is built from TRBV19 and TRBJ2-5; a possible D gene is TRBD2 (5 bases). Trimming took off 0 bases at V and 4 bases at J, with 6 bases between the two ends. CDR3 length: 13 amino acids. Germline CDR1 LNHDA, CDR2 SQIVND (reference sequence). The CDR3 DNA follows: TGTGCCAGTAGTATAGATGCGGGAGAGACCCAGTACTTC. Residues: CASSIDAGETQYF. The full variable domain, its missing parts supplied by reference TRBV19 and TRBJ2-5, is DGGITQSPKYLFRKEGQNVTLSCEQNLNHDAMYWYRQDPGQGLRLIYYSQIVNDFQKGDIAEGYSVSREKKESFPLTVTSAQKNPTAFYLCASSIDAGETQYFGPGTRLLVL.

The chain's CDR3 is CASSLQGEGSTEAFF. The CDR3 bases are TGTGCCAGCAGTTTACAGGGGGAAGGAAGCACTGAAGCTTTCTTT. The chain employs TRBV27 and TRBJ1-1, with 7 nucleotides matching TRBD1. The germline gives CDR1 MNHEY, CDR2 SMNVEV (reference sequence). The J segment lost 4 bases and the V segment lost 2 bases, leaving 7 bases of the junction unmatched. The CDR3 loop spans 15 amino acids.

This sequence joins TRBV19 and TRBJ2-3, with a tentative D call TRBD1 (5 bases). Between the trimmed V and J ends, which lost 4 bases and 6 bases, there was a span of 11 bases. Germline V gene lookup returns CDR1 LNHDA and CDR2 SQIVND (reference sequence). This CDR3 has 13 residues. The CDR3 bases are TGTGCCAGTAGTACAATATACAGGGATACGCAGTATTTT. It encodes CASSTIYRDTQYF.

The chain combines TRBV7-3 with TRBJ2-1; D is uncertain. The CDR3 extends over 16 amino acids. Trimming shortened V by 0 bases and J by 8 bases, and 17 bases separated the two germline ends. Germline lookup yields CDR1 SGHTA and CDR2 FQGTGA. CDR3 DNA sequence: TGTGCCAGCAGCTTAACTCGGCAGGTTGGGTTGGATGAGCAGTTCTTC. Residues: CASSLTRQVGLDEQFF.

The chain joins TRBV29-1 to TRBJ1-1; the D gene is possibly TRBD1 (6 bases). Trimming removed 5 bases at V and 10 bases at J, with 17 bases between. CDR3 length: 12 amino acids. Germline CDR1 is SQVTM and CDR2 is ANQGSEA. CDR3 bases: TGCAGCGTTCCAAGGGGGGGCGTCGGAGCTTTCTTT. It codes for CSVPRGGVGAFF.

V gene TRBV19 combines with J gene TRBJ2-7; the D is unclear. This CDR3 region has 13 residues. Between the trimmed V and J ends, which lost 7 bases and 0 bases, there was a span of 10 bases. Germline V gives CDR1 LNHDA, CDR2 SQIVND (reference sequence). The CDR3 DNA is TGTGCCAGTATGGGAAAGCTCTCCTACGAGCAGTACTTC. Its translation: CASMGKLSYEQYF.

The chain has TRBV29-1 and TRBJ2-1; tentatively, D is TRBD1 (7 bases). The CDR3 runs to 13 residues. V lost 5 bases to trimming and J lost 7 bases, with 15 bases between them. Germline lookup yields CDR1 SQVTM and CDR2 ANQGSEA. CDR3 in DNA: TGCAGCGTTAACCAGGGGGGCGTAAATGAGCAGTTCTTC. It is translated as CSVNQGGVNEQFF.

The V call is TRBV28, the J call TRBJ1-5; D possibly corresponds to TRBD1 (5 bases). Germline V gene data show CDR1 as MDHEN and CDR2 as SYDVKM. This CDR3 contains 14 residues. V shed 7 bases and J shed 2 bases, with 12 bases lying between them. The CDR3 sequence: CASTRLGGNQPQHF. The DNA for the CDR3 is TGTGCCAGCACTCGGTTGGGGGGCAATCAGCCCCAGCATTTT.

The chain employs TRBV5-4 and TRBJ2-7; perhaps TRBD2 as D (6 bases). The CDR3 has 14 amino acids. Trimming took off 1 base at V and 5 bases at J, with 13 bases between the two ends. Germline CDR1 reads SGHNT; CDR2 reads YYREEE (reference sequence). The CDR3 loop is CASSLRRGLDEQYF. In DNA, the CDR3 is TGTGCCAGCAGCTTGAGGCGGGGTCTCGACGAGCAGTACTTC.

This clone was recorded once. The V and J genes are TRBV19 and TRBJ2-3, with D unresolved. The CDR3 runs 14 residues. V shed 3 bases and J shed 0 bases, with 7 bases lying between them. Per the germline V gene, CDR1 is LNHDA and CDR2 is SQIVND (reference sequence). CDR3: CASSIFSSTDTQYF. The CDR3 DNA is TGTGCCAGTAGTATTTTCTCAAGCACAGATACGCAGTATTTT.

The gene calls are TRBV3-1 (or the pseudogene TRBV3-2) and TRBJ2-1, with a weak D call TRBD1 (6 bases). There are 13 residues in the CDR3. Germline assignment: CDR1 LGHDT and CDR2 YNNKEL (reference sequence). Trimming took 4 bases from V and 10 from J, leaving 14 bases between them. CDR3 residues: CASSRTVLSEQFF. DNA of the CDR3: TGTGCCAGCAGCCGGACAGTTCTTAGCGAGCAGTTCTTC.